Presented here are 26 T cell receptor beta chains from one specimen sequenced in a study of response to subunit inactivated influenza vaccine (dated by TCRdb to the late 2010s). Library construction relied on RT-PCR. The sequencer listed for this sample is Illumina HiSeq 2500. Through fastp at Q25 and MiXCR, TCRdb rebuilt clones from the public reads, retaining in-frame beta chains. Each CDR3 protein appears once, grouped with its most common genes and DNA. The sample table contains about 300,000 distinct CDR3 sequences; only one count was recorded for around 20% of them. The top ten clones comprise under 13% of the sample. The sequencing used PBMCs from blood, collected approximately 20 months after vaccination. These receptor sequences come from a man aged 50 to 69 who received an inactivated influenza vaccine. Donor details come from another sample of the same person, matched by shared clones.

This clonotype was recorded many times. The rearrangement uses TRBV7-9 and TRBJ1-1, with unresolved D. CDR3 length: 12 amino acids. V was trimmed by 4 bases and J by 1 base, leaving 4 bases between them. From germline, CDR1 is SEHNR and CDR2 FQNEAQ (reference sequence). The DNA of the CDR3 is TGTGCCAGCAGCTCTTGGAACACTGAAGCTTTCTTT. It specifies CASSSWNTEAFF.

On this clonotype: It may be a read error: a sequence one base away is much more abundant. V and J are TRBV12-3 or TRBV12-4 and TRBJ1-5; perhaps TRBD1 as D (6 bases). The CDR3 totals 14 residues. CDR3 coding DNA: TGTGCCAGCAGTTCACAGGGAATCAATCAGCCCCAGCAATTT. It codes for CASSSQGINQPQQF.

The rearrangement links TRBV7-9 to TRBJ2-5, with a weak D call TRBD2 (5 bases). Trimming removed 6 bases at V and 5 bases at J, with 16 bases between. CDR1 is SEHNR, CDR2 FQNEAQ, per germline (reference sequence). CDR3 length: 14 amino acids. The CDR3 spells CASRPAEGRETQYF. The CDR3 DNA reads TGTGCCAGCAGACCCGCCGAGGGCAGGGAGACCCAGTACTTC.

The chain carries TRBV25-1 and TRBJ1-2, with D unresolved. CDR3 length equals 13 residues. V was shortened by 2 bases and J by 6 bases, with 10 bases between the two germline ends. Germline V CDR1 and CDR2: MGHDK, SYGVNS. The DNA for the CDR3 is TGTGCCAGCAGTGAAATCGAATGGGATGGCTACACCTTC. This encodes CASSEIEWDGYTF.

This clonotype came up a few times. CDR3 residues: CSARNPEGGSYNEQFF. The CDR3 DNA sequence: TGCAGTGCCAGGAACCCCGAGGGCGGGTCCTACAATGAGCAGTTCTTC. The genes are TRBV20-1 and TRBJ2-1; D possibly corresponds to TRBD2 (5 bases). Germline assignment: CDR1 DFQATT and CDR2 SNEGSKA (reference sequence). Trimming took off 6 bases at V and 1 base at J, with 19 bases between the two ends. CDR3 length equals 16 residues.

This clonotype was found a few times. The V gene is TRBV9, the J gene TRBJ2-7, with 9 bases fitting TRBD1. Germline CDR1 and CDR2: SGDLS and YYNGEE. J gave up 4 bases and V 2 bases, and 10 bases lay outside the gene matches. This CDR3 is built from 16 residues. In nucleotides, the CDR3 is TGTGCCAGCAGCGTGGGTATCGGGACAGGGCAATACGAGCAGTACTTC. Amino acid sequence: CASSVGIGTGQYEQYF.

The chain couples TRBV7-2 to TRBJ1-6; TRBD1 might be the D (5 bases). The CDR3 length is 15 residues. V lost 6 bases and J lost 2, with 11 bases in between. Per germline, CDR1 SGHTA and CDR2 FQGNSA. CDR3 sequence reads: CASRPKTAYNSPLHF. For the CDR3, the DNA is TGTGCCAGCAGACCTAAGACAGCCTATAATTCACCCCTCCACTTT. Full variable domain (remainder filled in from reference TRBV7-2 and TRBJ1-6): GAGVSQSPSNKVTEKGKDVELRCDPISGHTALYWYRQSLGQGLEFLIYFQGNSAPDKSGLPSDRFSAERTGGSVSTLTIQRTQQEDSAVYLCASRPKTAYNSPLHFGNGTRLTVT.

The CDR3: CASSLRDSFNEKLFF. CDR3 nucleotides: TGTGCCAGCAGCCTGCGGGACAGCTTTAATGAAAAACTGTTTTTT. The rearrangement links TRBV5-6 to TRBJ1-4; 7 bases are a match to TRBD1. CDR1 and CDR2 (germline): SGHDT, YYEEEE. The CDR3 contains 15 residues. Trimming removed 4 bases from V and 4 bases from J; junction bases left unmatched: 7.

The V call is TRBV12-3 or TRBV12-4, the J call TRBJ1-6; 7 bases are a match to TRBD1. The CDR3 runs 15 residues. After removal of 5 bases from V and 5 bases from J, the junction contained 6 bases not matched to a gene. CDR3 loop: CASSPRDSNNSPLHF. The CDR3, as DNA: TGTGCCAGCAGTCCCCGGGACAGTAATAATTCACCCCTCCACTTT.

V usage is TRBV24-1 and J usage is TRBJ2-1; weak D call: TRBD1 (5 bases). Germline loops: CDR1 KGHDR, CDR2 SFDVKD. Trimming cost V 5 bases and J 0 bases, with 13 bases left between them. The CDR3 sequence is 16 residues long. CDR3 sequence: CATSGGGGSSYNEQFF. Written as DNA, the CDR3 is TGTGCCACCAGTGGGGGCGGCGGAAGCTCCTACAATGAGCAGTTCTTC.

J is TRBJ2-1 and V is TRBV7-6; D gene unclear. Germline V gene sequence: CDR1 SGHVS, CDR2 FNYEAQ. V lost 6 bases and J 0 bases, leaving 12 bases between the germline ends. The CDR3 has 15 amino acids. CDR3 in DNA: TGTGCCAGCAGTCAGACCAGGAGCTCCTACAATGAGCAGTTCTTC. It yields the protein CASSQTRSSYNEQFF.

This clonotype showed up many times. CDR3 region: CASSNSGANVLTF. The CDR3 bases are TGTGCCAGCAGCAACTCTGGGGCCAACGTCCTGACTTTC. The chain links TRBV11-2 to TRBJ2-6; no definite D call. The germline V gene encodes CDR1 SGHAT and CDR2 FQNNGV. V shed 5 bases and J shed 0 bases, with 2 bases lying between them. The CDR3 runs 13 residues.

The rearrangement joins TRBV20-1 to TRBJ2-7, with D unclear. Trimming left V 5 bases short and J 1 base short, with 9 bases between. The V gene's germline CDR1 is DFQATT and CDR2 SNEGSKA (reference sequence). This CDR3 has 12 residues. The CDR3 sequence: CSAQVLSYEQYF. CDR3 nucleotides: TGCAGTGCTCAAGTCTTGTCCTACGAGCAGTACTTC.

CDR3 DNA: TGTGCCAGCAGTACAACTACACTGGGAGGAGCAGCCGGGGAGCTGTTTTTT. Translated: CASSTTTLGGAAGELFF. The chain has TRBV27 and TRBJ2-2, with D maybe TRBD2 (6 bases). The CDR3 contains 17 residues. Trimming removed 5 bases at V and 6 bases at J, with 22 bases between. In germline, CDR1 is MNHEY, CDR2 SMNVEV (reference sequence).

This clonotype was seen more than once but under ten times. In DNA, the CDR3 is TGTGCCAGCAGTTTATTCCAGGGTTCGGACGAGCAGTACTTC. Protein: CASSLFQGSDEQYF. V is TRBV12-3 or TRBV12-4 and J is TRBJ2-7, with D possibly TRBD1 on 5 matching bases. The CDR3 contains 14 residues. V lost 2 bases, J lost 5 bases, and 13 bases lay in between.

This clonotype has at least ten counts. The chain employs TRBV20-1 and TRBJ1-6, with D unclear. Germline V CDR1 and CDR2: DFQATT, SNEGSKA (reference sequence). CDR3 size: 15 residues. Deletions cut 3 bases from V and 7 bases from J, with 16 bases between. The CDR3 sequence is CSASPEPTTNSPLHF. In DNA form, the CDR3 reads TGCAGTGCTAGCCCCGAGCCTACAACCAATTCACCCCTCCACTTT.

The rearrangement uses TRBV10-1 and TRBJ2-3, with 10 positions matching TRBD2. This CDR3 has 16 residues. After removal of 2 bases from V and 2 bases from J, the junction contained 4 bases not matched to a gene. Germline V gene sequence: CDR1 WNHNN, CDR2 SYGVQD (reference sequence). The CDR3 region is CASSEKRGGSTDTQYF. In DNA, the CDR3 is TGCGCCAGCAGTGAGAAGCGGGGGGGGTCCACAGATACGCAGTATTTT.

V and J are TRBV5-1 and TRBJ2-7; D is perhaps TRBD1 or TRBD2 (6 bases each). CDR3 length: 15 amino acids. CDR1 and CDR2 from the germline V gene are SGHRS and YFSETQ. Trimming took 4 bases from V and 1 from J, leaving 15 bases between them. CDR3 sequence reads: CASSPGAGRSYEQYF. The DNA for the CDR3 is TGCGCCAGCAGCCCGGGGGCGGGACGTTCCTACGAGCAGTACTTC.

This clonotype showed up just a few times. CDR3 amino acids: CASSLVQGNSGELFF. The CDR3 nucleotides are TGCGCCAGCAGCTTGGTGCAGGGGAATTCCGGGGAGCTGTTTTTT. The chain has TRBV5-1 and TRBJ2-2, with a possible D match to TRBD1 (6 bases). The CDR3 runs 15 residues. V was cut by 0 bases and J by 6 bases, with 12 bases left in between. Germline V gives CDR1 SGHRS, CDR2 YFSETQ. Variable domain in full (rest from reference TRBV5-1 and TRBJ2-2): KAGVTQTPRYLIKTRGQQVTLSCSPISGHRSVSWYQQTPGQGLQFLFEYFSETQRNKGNFPGRFSGRQFSNSRSEMNVSTLELGDSALYLCASSLVQGNSGELFFGEGSRLTVL.

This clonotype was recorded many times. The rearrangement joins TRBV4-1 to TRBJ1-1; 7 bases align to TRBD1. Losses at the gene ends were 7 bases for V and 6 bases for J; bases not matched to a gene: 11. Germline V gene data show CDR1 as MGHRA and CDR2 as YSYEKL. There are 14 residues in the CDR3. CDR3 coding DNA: TGCGCCAGCACCCGTACCGGACAGGACCCTGAAGCTTTCTTT. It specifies CASTRTGQDPEAFF.

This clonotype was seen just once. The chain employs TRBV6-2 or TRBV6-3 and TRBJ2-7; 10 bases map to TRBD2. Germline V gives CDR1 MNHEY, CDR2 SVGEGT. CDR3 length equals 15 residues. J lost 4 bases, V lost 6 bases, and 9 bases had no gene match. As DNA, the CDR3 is TGTGCCAGCAGGATAGGTCTAGCGGGAGTTTACGAGCAGTACTTC. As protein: CASRIGLAGVYEQYF.

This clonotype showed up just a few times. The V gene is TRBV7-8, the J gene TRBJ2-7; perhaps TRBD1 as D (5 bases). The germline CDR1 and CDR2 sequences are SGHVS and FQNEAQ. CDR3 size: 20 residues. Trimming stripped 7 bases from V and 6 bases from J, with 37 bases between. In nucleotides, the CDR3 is TGTGCCAGCACCCCGCGTGGGGCCCTTAATTTCCGCACCTCCCCCATCGAGCAGTACTTC. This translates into CASTPRGALNFRTSPIEQYF.

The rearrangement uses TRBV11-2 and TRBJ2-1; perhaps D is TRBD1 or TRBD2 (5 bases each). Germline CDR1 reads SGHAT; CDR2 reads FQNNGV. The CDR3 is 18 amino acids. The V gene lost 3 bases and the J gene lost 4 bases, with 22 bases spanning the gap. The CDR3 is CASSFLRSGTVEYNEQFF. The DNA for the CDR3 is TGTGCCAGCAGCTTCCTCAGATCCGGGACCGTAGAATACAATGAGCAGTTCTTC.

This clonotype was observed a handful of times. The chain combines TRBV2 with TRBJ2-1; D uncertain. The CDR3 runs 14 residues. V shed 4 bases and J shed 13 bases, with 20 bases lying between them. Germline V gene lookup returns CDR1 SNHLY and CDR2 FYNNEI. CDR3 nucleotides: TGTGCCAGCAGTGGGACCGCCCTCCGAAAGGAACAGTTCTTC. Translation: CASSGTALRKEQFF.

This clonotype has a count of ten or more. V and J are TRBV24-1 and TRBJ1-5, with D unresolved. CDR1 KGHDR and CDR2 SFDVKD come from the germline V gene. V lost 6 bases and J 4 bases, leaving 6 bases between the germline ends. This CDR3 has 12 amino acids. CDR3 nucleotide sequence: TGTGCCACCAGTATCAGTAATCAGCCCCAGCATTTT. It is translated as CATSISNQPQHF.

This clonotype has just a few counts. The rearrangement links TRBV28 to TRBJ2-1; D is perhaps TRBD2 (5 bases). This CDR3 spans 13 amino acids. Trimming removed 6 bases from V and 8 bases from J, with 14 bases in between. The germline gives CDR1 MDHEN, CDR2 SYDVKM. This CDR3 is CASSPGRRDEQFF. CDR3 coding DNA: TGTGCCAGCAGCCCCGGAAGGCGGGATGAGCAGTTCTTC.